This is a list of T cell receptor beta chains from one sample in a study of identical twins. Using its own MiXCR run on the 5' RACE reads, TCRdb lists one record per CDR3 protein. The sample records some 1,700,000 distinct CDR3 sequences, around a third being singletons. The sequenced material came from cord blood. The origin of the receptors is a newborn girl in good health. CDR3s leave out the opening cysteine and the closing phenylalanine or tryptophan. The size entry is marked missing in some rows and otherwise reads once, few, many or a size class.

11 | TRBJ2-3 | few | TRBV4-1 | ASSPSREDTQY
14 | TRBJ2-1 | NA | TRBV7-2 | ASSLVGLAISCEQF
13 | TRBJ2-7 | few | TRBV28 | ASGLTGTGFYEQY
11 | TRBJ1-1 | many | TRBV6-1 | ASRDRVNTEAF
16 | TRBJ1-2 | few | TRBV5-1 | ASSLSDQETPLNYGYT
11 | TRBJ2-5 | NA | TRBV28 | ASRMGFSSAEY
16 | TRBJ2-1 | NA | TRBV28 | ASRGGDGLAGVDNEQF
15 | TRBJ2-1 | NA | TRBV25-1 | ASSGVAGETAYNEQF
13 | TRBJ2-7 | NA | TRBV20-1 | SARESGGPYNEQY
13 | TRBJ2-1 | many | TRBV12-3/TRBV12-4 | ASSLDGLAGGEQF
16 | TRBJ2-1 | many | TRBV12-3/TRBV12-4 | ASSFRLAGGLSYNEQF
10 | TRBJ2-5 | few | TRBV28 | ASSFRVGTQY
12 | TRBJ1-2 | NA | TRBV6-1 | AGSPGSEYYGYT
14 | TRBJ2-1 | NA | TRBV20-1 | SARTPGGYSYNEQF
10 | TRBJ1-4 | NA | TRBV15 | ATSRGYEKLF
13 | TRBJ2-2 | NA | TRBV28 | ATYSGAGDTGELF
17 | TRBJ2-3 | NA | TRBV3-1 | ASSQARLAGAGGTDTQY
13 | NA | NA | TRBV14 | ASSQRAMEWETQY
15 | TRBJ1-3 | NA | TRBV7-2 | ASSPRFGLPSGNTIY
17 | TRBJ2-3 | NA | TRBV25-1 | ASSESPSGGRAGEDTQY
11 | TRBJ1-4 | once | TRBV5-1 | ASSRADGEKLF
14 | TRBJ2-3 | NA | TRBV20-1 | SASPMTSGSADTQY
13 | TRBJ2-7 | few | TRBV7-9 | ASSPRRGRSYEQY
11 | TRBJ1-2 | few | TRBV20-1 | SAMARGFYGYT
15 | TRBJ1-4 | NA | TRBV20-1 | SALNRPWEGGDEKLF
17 | TRBJ1-5 | few | TRBV12-3/TRBV12-4 | ASSLSRGKQGSSNQPQH
14 | TRBJ2-1 | NA | TRBV9 | ASSVSGGAGYNEQF